This record looks at one T cell receptor (beta chain) sequence and its context. Its cognate antigen is unknown. The PCR employed 60 Vbeta primers together with 13 Jbeta primers. TCRdb's copy holds only in-frame clones and misses some; the assay was immunoSEQ multiplex PCR. The sample holds about 190,000 clones; roughly 84% are singletons and the top ten take about 0.24%. The data stem from a study of cytomegalovirus exposure and HLA in healthy donors. Study-wide results and caveats: Reported results showed that the classifier diagnosed cytomegalovirus status with high specificity and sensitivity.

The V and J ends lost 6 bases and 2 bases, in that order; junction bases with no gene match: 13. The germline CDR1 and CDR2 sequences are MDHEN and SYDVKM. The CDR3 covers 17 residues. Sequencing input: PBMCs. The source of this sequence is a boy aged 10-17 years in good health and CMV-seronegative. The rearrangement uses TRBV28 and TRBJ1-5, with 7 bases identical to TRBD1. CDR3 nucleotide sequence: TGTGCCAGCAGCGCCACCAGGGGGACCGGCGGCAATCAGCCCCAGCATTTT. Its translation: CASSATRGTGGNQPQHF.